Presented here are 30 T cell receptor beta chains from one specimen sequenced in a study of cytomegalovirus exposure and HLA in healthy donors. PCR involved 60 Vbeta and 13 Jbeta primers. TCRdb keeps only in-frame clones here, not all; method: immunoSEQ multiplex PCR. The sample lists 120,000 or so clones, approximately 75% seen once, with more than 3% in the top ten. The sample consisted of PBMCs. These TCRs come from a woman aged 45-65 years in good health and CMV-seronegative.

J is TRBJ2-7 and V is TRBV7-2; a weak D match, TRBD1 (6 bases). This CDR3 region has 13 residues. Trimming removed 3 bases from V and 1 base from J, with 7 bases in between. Germline CDR1 is SGHTA and CDR2 is FQGNSA. CDR3 in DNA: TGTGCCAGCAGCTTTGGACAGTCCTACGAGCAGTACTTC. Its translation: CASSFGQSYEQYF.

This chain uses TRBV12-2 with TRBJ1-2; TRBD1, the D gene given by the table, was not confirmed from the DNA. TRBV12-2 is reported as a pseudogene. This CDR3 region has 15 residues. The CDR3 nucleotides are TGTGCAAGTCGCTCCTATAGGGGGTGCGCCTATGGCTACACCTTC. Translating it yields CASRSYRGCAYGYTF.

This chain links TRBV18 with TRBJ2-1; the match to TRBD2 covers 14 bases. The CDR3 runs to 15 residues. Per the germline V gene, CDR1 is KGHSH and CDR2 is LQKENI. J lost 8 bases, V lost 3 bases, and 3 bases had no gene match. CDR3 in amino acids: CASSPGTSGSHEQFF. CDR3 nucleotides: TGTGCCAGCTCACCCGGGACTAGCGGGAGTCATGAGCAGTTCTTC.

V usage is TRBV7-2 and J usage is TRBJ1-5; unclear D gene. The CDR3 is made up of 12 amino acids. V lost 5 bases, J lost 6 bases, and 8 bases lay in between. The germline gives CDR1 SGHTA, CDR2 FQGNSA. The chain's CDR3 is CASSPVGQPQHF. CDR3 sequence (DNA): TGTGCCAGCAGCCCGGTTGGTCAGCCCCAGCATTTT.

This rearrangement joins TRBV6-6 to TRBJ2-1; D unclear. The germline CDR1 and CDR2 sequences are MNHNY and SVGAGI (reference sequence). CDR3 size: 12 residues. The V and J ends lost 9 bases and 5 bases respectively, with 11 bases between them. The chain's CDR3 is CASNEANNEQFF. Written as DNA, the CDR3 is TGTGCCAGTAACGAGGCAAACAATGAGCAGTTCTTC.

The J gene is TRBJ1-2, the V gene TRBV29-1, with TRBD1 matching 7 bases. Germline lookup yields CDR1 SQVTM and CDR2 ANQGSEA. The CDR3 has 15 residues. After removal of 6 bases from V and 4 bases from J, the junction contained 14 bases not matched to a gene. The CDR3 here is CSVAIPGQSGYGYTF. In DNA form, the CDR3 reads TGCAGCGTGGCGATTCCGGGACAGTCTGGCTATGGCTACACCTTC.

The genes are TRBV18 and TRBJ2-5, with D possibly matching TRBD1 (5 bases). The closer fit of TRBJ2-7 to the DNA end suggests the J call may be wrong. The germline CDR1 and CDR2 sequences are KGHSH and LQKENI. The CDR3 is made up of 13 amino acids. CDR3 sequence reads: CASSPQGFYEQYF. Here the CDR3 DNA reads TGTGCCAGCTCCCCTCAGGGTTTCTACGAGCAGTACTTC.

The rearrangement joins TRBV5-8 to TRBJ2-5; 8 bases line up with TRBD1. With 4 bases clipped from V and 0 bases from J, the junction kept 5 bases outside the gene matches. Per germline, CDR1 SGHTS and CDR2 YDEGEE. The CDR3 loop spans 15 amino acids. CDR3 in DNA: TGTGCCAGCAGCGCCGGACAGGGAGACCAAGAGACCCAGTACTTC. Protein sequence: CASSAGQGDQETQYF.

This chain connects TRBV10-3 to TRBJ2-3; 13 bases are shared with TRBD2. Per germline, CDR1 ENHRY and CDR2 SYGVKD. Losses at the gene ends were 0 bases for V and 6 bases for J; bases not matched to a gene: 6. The CDR3 sequence is 17 residues long. CDR3 region: CAISESKLAGGVDTQYF. The CDR3, as DNA: TGTGCCATCAGTGAGTCGAAACTAGCGGGAGGGGTCGATACGCAGTATTTT.

V and J are TRBV28 and TRBJ2-7; possibly TRBD1 for D (5 bases). Trimming cost V 6 bases and J 0 bases, with 21 bases left between them. There are 17 residues in the CDR3. The V gene's germline CDR1 is MDHEN and CDR2 SYDVKM. DNA for the CDR3: TGTGCCAGCAGCCCCTTCCACCAAGGGGTGAGCTCCTACGAGCAGTACTTC. Translating it yields CASSPFHQGVSSYEQYF.

This chain uses TRBV19 with TRBJ1-3; D ambiguous. Germline loops: CDR1 LNHDA, CDR2 SQIVND (reference sequence). The V and J ends lost 7 bases and 1 base respectively, with 11 bases between them. This CDR3 has 14 residues. The CDR3 nucleotides read TGTGCCAGTATTGCGGGAGCTTCTGGAAACACCATATATTTT. Its protein product is CASIAGASGNTIYF.

This chain uses TRBV7-8 with TRBJ2-2; D gene unclear. V was trimmed by 1 base and J by 1 base, leaving 7 bases between them. Germline values: CDR1 SGHVS, CDR2 FQNEAQ. This CDR3 spans 15 amino acids. For the CDR3, the DNA is TGTGCCAGCAGCTTAGGAACGGTGAACACCGGGGAGCTGTTTTTT. Translation gives CASSLGTVNTGELFF.

The J gene is TRBJ2-5, the V gene TRBV7-9, with D perhaps matching TRBD1 (7 bases). The DNA matches TRBJ2-7 better at its end, which makes the J call doubtful. This CDR3 spans 17 amino acids. CDR1 is SEHNR, CDR2 FQNEAQ, per germline (reference sequence). The CDR3 bases are TGTGCCAGCAGCTTAGCGATGACAGGGAGGACATCCTACGAGCAGTACTTC. It yields the protein CASSLAMTGRTSYEQYF.

The genes are TRBV19 and TRBJ2-7; 8 nucleotides line up with TRBD1. The ends lost 6 bases at V and 2 bases at J; junction bases unmatched: 3. CDR1 LNHDA and CDR2 SQIVND come from the germline V gene (reference sequence). This CDR3 has 13 amino acids. CDR3 amino acids: CASRGQATYEQYF. The CDR3 DNA reads as TGTGCCAGTAGGGGACAGGCTACCTACGAGCAGTACTTC.

The gene calls are TRBV29-1 and TRBJ1-2; 9 nucleotides agree with TRBD1. With V trimmed by 8 bases and J by 3 bases, 10 bases remained unmatched. The V gene's germline CDR1 is SQVTM and CDR2 ANQGSEA. The CDR3 contains 14 residues. CDR3: CSSGEGDRDYGYTF. The CDR3 bases are TGCAGCTCTGGGGAGGGGGACAGGGACTATGGCTACACCTTC.

This chain uses TRBV2 with TRBJ2-5, with 8 bases matching TRBD1. Germline values: CDR1 SNHLY, CDR2 FYNNEI. CDR3 length: 14 residues. V lost 6 bases, J lost 5 bases, and 8 bases stayed unmatched. Here the CDR3 reads CASRETGVVETQYF. The CDR3 region has the DNA TGTGCCAGCAGGGAGACAGGGGTAGTGGAGACCCAGTACTTC.

The rearrangement uses TRBV28 and TRBJ2-3, with 10 nucleotides matching TRBD2. The junction had 7 bases not matched to a gene; V was cut back by 4 bases and J by 3 bases. Germline loops: CDR1 MDHEN, CDR2 SYDVKM. The CDR3 extends over 16 amino acids. Written as DNA, the CDR3 is TGTGCCAGCAGTTCGGCTAGCGGGAGACGGACAGATACGCAGTATTTT. Translating gives CASSSASGRRTDTQYF.

The chain employs TRBV10-3 and TRBJ2-7, with D maybe TRBD1 (5 bases). Deletions cut 3 bases from V and 3 bases from J, with 6 bases between. Germline V gene data show CDR1 as ENHRY and CDR2 as SYGVKD. The CDR3 runs to 12 residues. As DNA, the CDR3 is TGTGCCATCAGTGACAGGGACTACGAGCAGTACTTC. Translating gives CAISDRDYEQYF.

The V call is TRBV9, the J call TRBJ1-1; D call uncertain. Trimming shortened V by 5 bases and J by 0 bases, and 8 bases separated the two germline ends. Per germline, CDR1 SGDLS and CDR2 YYNGEE. This CDR3 comprises 13 residues. CDR3 DNA sequence: TGTGCCAGCAGTTCAGGTGTGAACACTGAAGCTTTCTTT. Translating gives CASSSGVNTEAFF.

The genes are TRBV28 and TRBJ2-3; 8 bases are a match to TRBD2. J lost 2 bases, V lost 6 bases, and 13 bases had no gene match. CDR1 is MDHEN and CDR2 is SYDVKM in the germline V gene. This CDR3 has 17 amino acids. The CDR3 sequence is CASSPTASLAVTDTQYF. Written as DNA, the CDR3 is TGTGCCAGCAGCCCAACCGCATCACTAGCGGTCACAGATACGCAGTATTTT.

This chain connects TRBV10-3 to TRBJ1-5; D gene unclear. In germline, CDR1 is ENHRY, CDR2 SYGVKD. CDR3 size: 13 residues. V lost 10 bases and J lost 0, with 10 bases in between. Here the CDR3 reads CATTPYSNQPQHF. The CDR3 nucleotides read TGTGCCACCACCCCCTATAGCAATCAGCCCCAGCATTTT.

This clone was picked up one time. This chain connects TRBV12-5 to TRBJ2-2, with D unresolved. Looked up from germline, CDR1 is LGHNT and CDR2 is FRNRAP. This CDR3 contains 12 residues. The V end lost 0 bases, the J end lost 8 bases, and 4 bases lay between the germline ends. CDR3 protein: CASGLVAGELFF. In nucleotides, the CDR3 is TGTGCTAGTGGTTTGGTAGCAGGGGAGCTGTTTTTT.

This sequence joins TRBV5-1 and TRBJ2-7; 10 bases are shared with TRBD1. The V segment lost 4 bases and the J segment 0 bases; nucleotides outside the gene matches: 4. Germline CDR1 SGHRS, CDR2 YFSETQ. The CDR3 consists of 15 residues. The chain's CDR3 is CASSMTGGGSYEQYF. As DNA, the CDR3 is TGCGCCAGCAGCATGACAGGGGGCGGCTCCTACGAGCAGTACTTC.

V usage is TRBV28 and J usage is TRBJ2-1, with 12 bases that match TRBD2. CDR3 length: 16 residues. Germline lookup yields CDR1 MDHEN and CDR2 SYDVKM. Trimming cost V 3 bases and J 7 bases; bases outside gene matches: 7. CDR3 residues: CASSFQTSGRWNEQFF. The CDR3 DNA reads TGTGCCAGCAGTTTCCAGACTAGCGGGAGATGGAATGAGCAGTTCTTC.

The chain couples TRBV9 to TRBJ2-2; 11 bases are a match to TRBD1. Germline V gene sequence: CDR1 SGDLS, CDR2 YYNGEE. V was clipped by 0 bases and J by 7 bases; unmatched bases: 5. The CDR3 length is 16 residues. CDR3 bases: TGTGCCAGCAGCGTAGCTACCGGGACAGGGGGCGGGGAGCTGTTTTTT. Translating it yields CASSVATGTGGGELFF.

This clone was seen a handful of times. This sequence joins TRBV15 and TRBJ1-5; D uncertain. The CDR3 is 16 amino acids. Germline V gene sequence: CDR1 LNHNV, CDR2 YYDKDF (reference sequence). Trimming took 0 bases from V and 2 from J, leaving 11 bases between them. The DNA of the CDR3 is TGTGCCACCAGCAGAGACAGGCTTAGTGGCAATCAGCCCCAGCATTTT. Its protein product is CATSRDRLSGNQPQHF.

The V gene is TRBV7-3, the J gene TRBJ2-3, with TRBD2 as a possible D gene (6 bases). V was clipped by 2 bases and J by 2 bases, with 11 bases between them. Germline V gene sequence: CDR1 SGHTA, CDR2 FQGTGA. The CDR3 is 15 amino acids. CDR3 in amino acids: CASSLGGTHTDTQYF. CDR3 nucleotides: TGTGCCAGCAGCTTAGGGGGGACTCACACAGATACGCAGTATTTT.

V is TRBV5-6 and J is TRBJ1-1, with TRBD1 matching over 9 bases. Germline-derived CDR1 and CDR2 are SGHDT and YYEEEE. This CDR3 is built from 14 residues. The V and J ends lost 8 bases and 1 base, in that order; junction bases with no gene match: 6. CDR3 sequence: CASLGTGRNTEAFF. The CDR3 region has the DNA TGTGCCAGTCTTGGGACAGGGAGGAACACTGAAGCTTTCTTT.

The CDR3 here is CAISEFKGENTEAFF. The DNA for the CDR3 is TGTGCCATCAGTGAGTTCAAGGGAGAGAACACTGAAGCTTTCTTT. The genes are TRBV10-3 and TRBJ1-1; D is ambiguous. Trimming took 1 base from V and 1 from J, leaving 10 bases between them. Per the germline V gene, CDR1 is ENHRY and CDR2 is SYGVKD. The CDR3 consists of 15 residues.

This clone has only one observation. The genes are TRBV7-9 and TRBJ1-2; D is perhaps TRBD1 (5 bases). Germline assignment: CDR1 SEHNR and CDR2 FQNEAQ (reference sequence). With 3 bases removed from V and 9 bases from J, the gap between germline ends came to 14 bases. CDR3 length: 13 residues. The chain's CDR3 is CASSFEIGTRYTF. In DNA, the CDR3 is TGTGCCAGCAGCTTCGAAATAGGGACTCGCTACACCTTC.